Listed here is a single T cell receptor (beta chain). This record comes from a study of human T cells and chemical hapten exposure. Whole-study context: Small pooled library volume differences chiefly drove per-sample TCR yield variation.

Trimming stripped 5 bases from V and 7 bases from J, with 9 bases between. From germline, CDR1 is MNHEY and CDR2 SVGEGT. CDR3 length: 11 amino acids. Time point in this sample: patch test 2, 6 weeks after DPC sensitization. The treatment was: therapeutic diphenylcyclopropenone sensitization with weekly scalp DPC. Phlebotomy was performed prior to application of every patch test. Unique molecular identifiers were affixed to discrete cDNA molecules within the library. Each CDR3 protein gets one entry after TCRdb re-called the RACE reads with MiXCR. There are approximately 95,000 distinct CDR3 sequences in the sample; roughly 11% occur only once, and roughly 3.1% lies in the top ten.

Sequenced here: whole blood, sampled in connection with sensitization to the hapten diphenylcyclopropenone (DPC). This TCR was recovered from a woman aged 40 to 50 with alopecia areata. Some clones in this sample may be carry-over from other donors' samples. This chain joins TRBV6-2 or TRBV6-3 and TRBJ2-7; maybe TRBD2 (5 bases). The CDR3 DNA is TGTGCCAGCAGTCCTACTAGGGAGCAGTACTTC. Its translation is CASSPTREQYF.